The T cell receptor beta chain under discussion was sequenced for a study of shared clonotypes between healthy human individuals. V lost 4 bases and J lost 4, with 13 bases in between. The CDR3 contains 14 residues. Germline CDR1 reads MDHEN; CDR2 reads SYDVKM. It was at deep level that the assay was run. Method: immunoSEQ multiplex PCR; TCRdb's copy keeps in-frame clones and lacks some. The sample has 2 million to 2.5 million clones, around 92% seen once; the top ten hold 0.3% to 0.4%. Memory CD4+ cells were the fraction left after CD45RA+ naive selection. As concerns this clone: Its antigen is not identified.

Whole-study findings and limits: Rarefaction exposed incomplete sorted-subset sequencing despite large depth.

The specimen was naive CD4+ T cells from PBMCs. The subset: CD45RA+ positively selected. V and J are TRBV28 and TRBJ1-2; D not certain. The receptor was isolated from a man between 18 and 29 years old in good health. Some clones in this sample may be carry-over from other donors' samples. CDR3 region: CASSSASSAYGYTF. As DNA, the CDR3 is TGTGCCAGCAGTTCCGCTTCAAGCGCCTATGGCTACACCTTC.